The rows below give T cell receptor beta chains drawn from one sample of a study of neoadjuvant anti-PD-1 for oral cavity cancer. The assay was immunoSEQ multiplex PCR, and TCRdb's table has in-frame clones only and misses some. The sample carries 40,000 or so clones, approximately 40% recorded once. The sequencing used tumor tissue, collected after nivolumab (anti-PD-1) treatment. Receptors were obtained from a person between 40 and 79 years old with oral cavity squamous cell carcinoma. The conserved cysteine and the conserved F or W are not part of the CDR3 here. Fields, in order: CDR3 protein, V gene, J gene.

ASSPIGVQSYEQY	TRBV5-8	TRBJ2-7
ASSGRVEGTEAF	TRBV25-1	TRBJ1-1
ASQTSGRGSEQY	TRBV28	TRBJ2-7
ASSIRFRTDNQPQH	TRBV19	TRBJ1-5
ASSPGVLYGYT	TRBV5-4	TRBJ1-2
ASSRSYSNTEAF	TRBV6-6	TRBJ1-1
ASSPLEGSYNEQF	TRBV5-4	TRBJ2-1
ASRKWTRADSQETQY	TRBV5-6	TRBJ2-5
ASSQVADYNQPQH	TRBV4-1	TRBJ1-5
ASSYTRGQGGTEAF	TRBV6-5	TRBJ1-1
ASSYGLGTEAF	TRBV6-6	TRBJ1-1
ASSLYRGTEAF	TRBV11-2	TRBJ1-1
ASSFPNTEAF	TRBV7-9	TRBJ1-1